This TCR beta chain was documented in a study of T cell responses to AZD1222 COVID-19 vaccine. Study results and limitations: Only 6 or 7 AZD1222 recipients tested seropositive at baseline. Repertoires were sampled only after the peak T cell response. With two AZD1222 doses given, Spike-specific TCR breadth and depth both rose.

Sequencing used immunoSEQ multiplex PCR; TCRdb keeps in-frame clones, though not all of them. This table has about 170,000 clones, 85% to 95% appearing once. A remark on this clone: Its specificity is not known.

Here the sequenced sample was peripheral blood, taken on day 0 of AZD1222 vaccination. The receptor was isolated from an adult in good health.

CDR3 bases: TGTGCCAGCGCTGACAGCCTCGGCTATGGCTACACCTTC. Amino acids: CASADSLGYGYTF. The chain combines TRBV9 with TRBJ1-2; possible D gene TRBD1, 5 bases. The V gene's germline CDR1 is SGDLS and CDR2 YYNGEE. CDR3 length equals 13 residues. With 7 bases removed from V and 4 bases from J, the gap between germline ends came to 14 bases.